Each of the 3 T cell receptor beta chains below was sequenced from the same sample in a study of Ad26.COV2.S vaccination and SARS-CoV-2 variants. TCRdb keeps only in-frame clones here, not all; method: immunoSEQ multiplex PCR. The profile shows roughly 400,000 clones, 80% to 95% of them singletons. As for treatment: roughly 20 received Ad26.COV2.S at low or high dose, single or two shots; 5 received placebo; per-sample allocation not given. The study sampled participants on day 63 after the first vaccine or placebo injection. The material was peripheral blood, obtained in a trial of Ad26.COV2.S vaccine versus placebo. The receptors derive from a person aged 18 to 65 who received the Ad26.COV2.S COVID-19 vaccine or a placebo.

The genes are TRBV19 and TRBJ1-5, with a tentative D call TRBD1 (5 bases). The germline V and J ends were trimmed by 5 bases and 0 bases, with 14 bases remaining between them. The CDR3 has 16 residues. The germline V gene encodes CDR1 LNHDA and CDR2 SQIVND (reference sequence). The CDR3 loop is CASSSSRQISNQPQHF. The CDR3 nucleotides read TGTGCCAGTAGTTCCTCGAGACAGATTAGCAATCAGCCCCAGCATTTT.

This chain connects TRBV7-6 to TRBJ2-5; 13 bases map to TRBD2. CDR3 length: 19 residues. V gave up 2 bases and J gave up 5 bases; unmatched junction bases: 14. CDR1 is SGHVS, CDR2 FNYEAQ, per germline. CDR3 in amino acids: CASSLPLHSTSGRLETQYF. As DNA, the CDR3 is TGTGCCAGCAGCTTACCGCTACATTCGACTAGCGGGAGGTTGGAGACCCAGTACTTC. Combining the CDR3 with reference TRBV7-6 and TRBJ2-5 gives the whole variable domain GAGVSQSPRYKVTKRGQDVALRCDPISGHVSLYWYRQALGQGPEFLTYFNYEAQQDKSGLPNDRFSAERPEGSISTLTIQRTEQRDSAMYRCASSLPLHSTSGRLETQYFGPGTRLLVL.

CDR3 nucleotide sequence: TGTGCCAGCAGTTTAGTTCCTAGCGGGTTTTTCAATGAGCAGTTCTTC. As protein: CASSLVPSGFFNEQFF. This chain connects TRBV27 to TRBJ2-1, with 8 positions matching TRBD2. Trimming took 2 bases from V and 6 from J; bases not matched to a gene: 9. This CDR3 comprises 16 residues. Per germline, CDR1 MNHEY and CDR2 SMNVEV (reference sequence).